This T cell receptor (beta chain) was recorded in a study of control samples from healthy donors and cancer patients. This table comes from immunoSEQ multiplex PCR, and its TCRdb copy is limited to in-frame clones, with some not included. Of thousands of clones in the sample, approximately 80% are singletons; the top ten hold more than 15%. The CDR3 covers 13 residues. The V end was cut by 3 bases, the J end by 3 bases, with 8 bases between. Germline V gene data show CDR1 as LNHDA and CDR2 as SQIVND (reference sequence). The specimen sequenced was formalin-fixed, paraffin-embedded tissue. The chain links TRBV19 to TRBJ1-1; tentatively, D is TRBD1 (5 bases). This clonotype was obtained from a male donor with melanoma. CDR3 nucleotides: TGTGCCAGTAGTATTGCGGGGGACACTGAAGCTTTCTTT. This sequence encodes CASSIAGDTEAFF. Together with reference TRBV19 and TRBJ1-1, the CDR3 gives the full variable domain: DGGITQSPKYLFRKEGQNVTLSCEQNLNHDAMYWYRQDPGQGLRLIYYSQIVNDFQKGDIAEGYSVSREKKESFPLTVTSAQKNPTAFYLCASSIAGDTEAFFGQGTRLTVV.